Following are 22 T cell receptor beta chains from one sample sequenced in a study of pediatric ulcerative colitis. Repertoires were generated with immunoSEQ multiplex PCR, while TCRdb's copy carries only in-frame clones and drops some. The table includes about 64,000 clones, around four fifths detected once. What was sequenced was blood. These receptors came from a boy aged 5-17 years with moderate ulcerative colitis.

The chain combines TRBV30 with TRBJ2-7; D call uncertain. The CDR3 runs 12 residues. V lost 2 bases, J lost 5 bases, and 10 bases lay in between. Per the germline V gene, CDR1 is GTSNPN and CDR2 is SVGIG (reference sequence). The CDR3 loop reads CAWSYNKNEQYF. The CDR3 DNA reads as TGTGCCTGGAGTTATAACAAAAACGAGCAGTACTTC.

The chain has TRBV19 and TRBJ1-5, with 7 nucleotides matching TRBD1. Trimming removed 2 bases from V and 0 bases from J; junction bases left unmatched: 1. The CDR3 is 15 amino acids. CDR1 LNHDA and CDR2 SQIVND come from the germline V gene (reference sequence). Here the CDR3 DNA reads TGTGCCAGTAGTATACGGACAGGTAGCAATCAGCCCCAGCATTTT. As protein: CASSIRTGSNQPQHF. Variable domain in full (rest from reference TRBV19 and TRBJ1-5): DGGITQSPKYLFRKEGQNVTLSCEQNLNHDAMYWYRQDPGQGLRLIYYSQIVNDFQKGDIAEGYSVSREKKESFPLTVTSAQKNPTAFYLCASSIRTGSNQPQHFGDGTRLSIL.

This clone came up once. The rearrangement links TRBV30 to TRBJ2-3; D remains unclear. The CDR3 runs to 12 residues. Trimming stripped 3 bases from V and 4 bases from J, with 8 bases between. The V gene's germline CDR1 is GTSNPN and CDR2 SVGIG (reference sequence). CDR3 sequence reads: CAWSYAPDTQYF. For the CDR3, the DNA is TGTGCCTGGAGCTACGCCCCAGATACGCAGTATTTT.

This sequence joins TRBV10-3 and TRBJ2-5; TRBD1 aligns across 8 bases. V shed 5 bases and J 5 bases; nucleotides not matched to a gene: 13. Germline-derived CDR1 and CDR2 are ENHRY and SYGVKD. The CDR3 has 16 amino acids. Written as DNA, the CDR3 is TGTGCCATCAGTTCCCCCCAGCAGGGGGCGCAGGAGACCCAGTACTTC. This codes for CAISSPQQGAQETQYF.

This sequence joins TRBV9 and TRBJ2-1; D gene uncertain. The CDR3 extends over 11 amino acids. The V gene lost 3 bases and the J gene lost 6 bases, with 4 bases spanning the gap. Germline values: CDR1 SGDLS, CDR2 YYNGEE. The CDR3: CASSGTNEQFF. The CDR3, as DNA: TGTGCCAGCAGCGGGACCAATGAGCAGTTCTTC.

The V and J genes are TRBV2 and TRBJ1-1; tentatively, D is TRBD1 (5 bases). V lost 9 bases, J lost 7 bases, and 15 bases lay in between. There are 12 residues in the CDR3. Per germline, CDR1 SNHLY and CDR2 FYNNEI. The CDR3 nucleotides are TGTGCCAGTGCACCGGGGGAGGGTGAAGCTTTCTTT. It encodes CASAPGEGEAFF. Full variable domain (outside the CDR3, taken from reference TRBV2 and TRBJ1-1): EPEVTQTPSHQVTQMGQEVILRCVPISNHLYFYWYRQILGQKVEFLVSFYNNEISEKSEIFDDQFSVERPDGSNFTLKIRSTKLEDSAMYFCASAPGEGEAFFGQGTRLTVV.

The chain links TRBV27 to TRBJ1-2; TRBD1 aligns across 8 bases. The CDR3 consists of 16 residues. V shed 7 bases, J shed 6 bases, and the junction held 16 bases outside the gene matches. Germline CDR1 reads MNHEY; CDR2 reads SMNVEV (reference sequence). The CDR3 nucleotides read TGTGCCAGCACGTCCCAACCAGGGGGCATAGGTGATGGCTACACCTTC. Protein: CASTSQPGGIGDGYTF.

Here the CDR3 reads CASSLTAGGNYGYTF. CDR3 DNA sequence: TGTGCCAGCAGCTTGACGGCAGGGGGGAACTATGGCTACACCTTC. The chain has TRBV5-6 and TRBJ1-2, with 7 bases fitting TRBD1. The trim removed 1 base at V and 2 bases at J, leaving 5 bases unmatched. The length of the CDR3 is 15 residues. Germline loops: CDR1 SGHDT, CDR2 YYEEEE.

The V gene is TRBV7-2, the J gene TRBJ2-3; a possible D gene is TRBD2 (5 bases). The germline CDR1 and CDR2 sequences are SGHTA and FQGNSA. The V and J ends lost 1 base and 4 bases respectively, with 15 bases between them. CDR3 length equals 16 residues. The CDR3 DNA follows: TGTGCCAGCAGCTTAGATCTCCTAGCATTGCCAGATACGCAGTATTTT. Its protein product is CASSLDLLALPDTQYF.

J is TRBJ1-4 and V is TRBV6-1; TRBD1 might be the D (5 bases). The CDR3 totals 12 residues. Trimming left V 4 bases short and J 11 bases short, with 11 bases between. Looked up from germline, CDR1 is MNHNS and CDR2 is SASEGT. The CDR3 sequence is CASSVQGGKLFF. The CDR3 DNA reads TGTGCCAGCAGTGTCCAGGGTGGGAAACTGTTTTTT.

V usage is TRBV19 and J usage is TRBJ2-7; maybe TRBD2 (5 bases). The V end lost 5 bases, the J end lost 3 bases, and 20 bases lay between the germline ends. The length of the CDR3 is 16 residues. Germline V gives CDR1 LNHDA, CDR2 SQIVND (reference sequence). The CDR3 spells CASSVSGLADYYEQYF. DNA for the CDR3: TGTGCCAGTAGTGTCTCCGGACTGGCCGATTACTACGAGCAGTACTTC.

V and J are TRBV19 and TRBJ1-5; 9 bases match TRBD1. With 2 bases clipped from V and 2 bases from J, the junction kept 16 bases outside the gene matches. This CDR3 region has 20 residues. The germline V gene has CDR1 LNHDA and CDR2 SQIVND (reference sequence). The CDR3, as DNA: TGTGCCAGTAGTATACTTCCGGGACAGGGAAAACGTAAGGGCAATCAGCCCCAGCATTTT. It encodes CASSILPGQGKRKGNQPQHF.

J is TRBJ2-7 and V is TRBV30; a weak D match, TRBD1 (7 bases). Germline loops: CDR1 GTSNPN, CDR2 SVGIG (reference sequence). The CDR3 loop spans 12 amino acids. V dropped 7 bases and J dropped 2 bases, with 12 bases sitting between them. CDR3 in DNA: TGTGCCTTCGCAGGGGGGACCTACGAGCAGTACTTC. The encoded protein is CAFAGGTYEQYF.

The chain combines TRBV18 with TRBJ1-2; 9 positions agree with TRBD1. CDR3 length: 15 residues. Germline-derived CDR1 and CDR2 are KGHSH and LQKENI. Germline trimming cut 6 bases from V and 0 bases from J; bases unmatched to any gene: 5. CDR3 amino acids: CASSQTGGSNYGYTF. CDR3 in DNA: TGTGCCAGCTCCCAAACAGGGGGCTCTAACTATGGCTACACCTTC.

V is TRBV5-1 and J is TRBJ2-7, with D uncertain. The CDR3 loop spans 14 amino acids. CDR1 SGHRS and CDR2 YFSETQ come from the germline V gene. The V and J ends lost 3 bases and 2 bases respectively, with 12 bases between them. In DNA form, the CDR3 reads TGCGCCAGCAGCTCCCGGACGGGTCCCTACGAGCAGTACTTC. Translation gives CASSSRTGPYEQYF.

This chain links TRBV30 with TRBJ2-1; 11 nucleotides align to TRBD2. CDR1 GTSNPN and CDR2 SVGIG come from the germline V gene (reference sequence). The length of the CDR3 is 15 residues. J was trimmed by 9 bases and V by 0 bases; bases with no gene match: 7. CDR3 coding DNA: TGTGCCTGGAGTGTAATAGCGGGAGGGCCAACTGAGCAGTTCTTC. It translates to CAWSVIAGGPTEQFF.

The V call is TRBV9, the J call TRBJ2-5; no firm D call. The CDR3 spans 13 residues. V lost 4 bases to trimming and J lost 2 bases, with 9 bases between them. Germline V CDR1 and CDR2: SGDLS, YYNGEE. CDR3 nucleotides: TGTGCCAGCAGCCCCGTTCATCAAGAGACCCAGTACTTC. It translates to CASSPVHQETQYF.

This chain connects TRBV5-1 to TRBJ1-2; the D gene is possibly TRBD1 (6 bases). The CDR3 is 15 residues long. CDR1 is SGHRS, CDR2 YFSETQ, per germline. Trimming cost V 4 bases and J 8 bases, with 21 bases left between them. CDR3 nucleotides: TGCGCCAGCAGCCGCGAGGGGGGTCCGGGCTCCGGCTACACCTTC. It yields the protein CASSREGGPGSGYTF. Full variable domain (rest looked up from reference TRBV5-1 and TRBJ1-2): KAGVTQTPRYLIKTRGQQVTLSCSPISGHRSVSWYQQTPGQGLQFLFEYFSETQRNKGNFPGRFSGRQFSNSRSEMNVSTLELGDSALYLCASSREGGPGSGYTFGSGTRLTVV.

This clone was recorded a few times. The rearrangement uses TRBV13 and TRBJ1-2, with 10 positions matching TRBD1. CDR3 length: 14 amino acids. Germline values: CDR1 PRHDT, CDR2 FYEKMQ (reference sequence). After removal of 5 bases from V and 6 bases from J, the junction contained 6 bases not matched to a gene. CDR3 loop: CASSEGQGRDGYTF. The CDR3 bases are TGTGCCAGCAGCGAGGGACAGGGGAGGGATGGCTACACCTTC.

The chain uses TRBV6-1 and TRBJ1-3; possibly TRBD1 for D (5 bases). Germline V gene lookup returns CDR1 MNHNS and CDR2 SASEGT. Trimming removed 0 bases at V and 2 bases at J, with 20 bases between. The CDR3 contains 19 residues. CDR3 bases: TGTGCCAGCAGTGAAGCCCCAGGGAAGGTTAAGGGAGCTGGAAACACCATATATTTT. Protein: CASSEAPGKVKGAGNTIYF.

V and J are TRBV9 and TRBJ2-3; a possible D gene is TRBD2 (5 bases). The CDR3 is 16 residues long. Trimming took off 2 bases at V and 0 bases at J, with 13 bases between the two ends. The germline gives CDR1 SGDLS, CDR2 YYNGEE. This chain's CDR3 is CASSVPVAGSTDTQYF. The CDR3 DNA follows: TGTGCCAGCAGCGTTCCGGTCGCGGGTAGCACAGATACGCAGTATTTT.

J is TRBJ1-5 and V is TRBV6-5; TRBD1 matches 9 bases. Germline CDR1 reads MNHEY; CDR2 reads SVGAGI. The CDR3 is made up of 14 amino acids. V was clipped by 5 bases and J by 6 bases; unmatched bases: 5. The CDR3 loop reads CASSPTGGFQPQHF. In DNA, the CDR3 is TGTGCCAGCAGTCCCACAGGGGGCTTTCAGCCCCAGCATTTT.